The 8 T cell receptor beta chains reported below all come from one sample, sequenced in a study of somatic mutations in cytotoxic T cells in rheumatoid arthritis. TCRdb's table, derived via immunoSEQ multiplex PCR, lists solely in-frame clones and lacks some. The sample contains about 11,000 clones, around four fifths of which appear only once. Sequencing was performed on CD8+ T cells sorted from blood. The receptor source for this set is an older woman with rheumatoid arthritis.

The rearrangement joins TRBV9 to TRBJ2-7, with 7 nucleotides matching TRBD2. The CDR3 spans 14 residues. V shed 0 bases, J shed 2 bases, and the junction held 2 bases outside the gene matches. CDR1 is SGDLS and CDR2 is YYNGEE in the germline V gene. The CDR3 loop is CASSVGGGTYEQYF. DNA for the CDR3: TGTGCCAGCAGCGTAGGGGGGGGGACCTACGAGCAGTACTTC.

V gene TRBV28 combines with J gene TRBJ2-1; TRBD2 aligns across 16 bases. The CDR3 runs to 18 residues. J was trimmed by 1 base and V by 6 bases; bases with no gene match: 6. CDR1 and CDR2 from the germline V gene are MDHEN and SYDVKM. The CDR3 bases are TGTGCCAGCAGCCCGGGACTAGCGGGAGGGGGTTCCTACAATGAGCAGTTCTTC. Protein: CASSPGLAGGGSYNEQFF. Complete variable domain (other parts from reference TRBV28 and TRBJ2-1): DVKVTQSSRYLVKRTGEKVFLECVQDMDHENMFWYRQDPGLGLRLIYFSYDVKMKEKGDIPEGYSVSREKKERFSLILESASTNQTSMYLCASSPGLAGGGSYNEQFFGPGTRLTVL.

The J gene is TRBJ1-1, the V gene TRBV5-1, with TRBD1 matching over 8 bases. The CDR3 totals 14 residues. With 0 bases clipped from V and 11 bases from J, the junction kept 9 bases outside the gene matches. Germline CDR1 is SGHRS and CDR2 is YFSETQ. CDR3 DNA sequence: TGCGCCAGCAGCTTGGAGGACAGGGAAGAGGCTGCTTTCTTT. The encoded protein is CASSLEDREEAAFF.

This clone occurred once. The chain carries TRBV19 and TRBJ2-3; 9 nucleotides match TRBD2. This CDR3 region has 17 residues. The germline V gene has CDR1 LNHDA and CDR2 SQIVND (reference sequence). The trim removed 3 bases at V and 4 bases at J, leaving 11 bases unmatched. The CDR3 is CASSMRLAAHPADTQYF. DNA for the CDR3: TGTGCCAGTAGTATGCGACTAGCGGCCCACCCTGCAGATACGCAGTATTTT. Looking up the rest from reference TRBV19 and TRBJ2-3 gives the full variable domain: DGGITQSPKYLFRKEGQNVTLSCEQNLNHDAMYWYRQDPGQGLRLIYYSQIVNDFQKGDIAEGYSVSREKKESFPLTVTSAQKNPTAFYLCASSMRLAAHPADTQYFGPGTRLTVL.

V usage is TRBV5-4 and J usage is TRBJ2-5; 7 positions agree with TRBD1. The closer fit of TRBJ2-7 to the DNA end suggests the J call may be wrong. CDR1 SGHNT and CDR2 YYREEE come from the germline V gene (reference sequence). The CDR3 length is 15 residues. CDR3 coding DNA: TGTGCCAGCAGCTTGGGGGTTCGAGGGGGCGACGAGCAGTACTTC. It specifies CASSLGVRGGDEQYF.

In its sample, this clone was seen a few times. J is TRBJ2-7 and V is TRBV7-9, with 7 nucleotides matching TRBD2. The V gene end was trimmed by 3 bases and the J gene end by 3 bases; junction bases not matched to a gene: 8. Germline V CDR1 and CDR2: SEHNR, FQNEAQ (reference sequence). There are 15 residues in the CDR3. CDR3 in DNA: TGTGCCAGCAGCTTCGGGACGGGACTACTCTACGAGCAGTACTTC. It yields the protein CASSFGTGLLYEQYF.

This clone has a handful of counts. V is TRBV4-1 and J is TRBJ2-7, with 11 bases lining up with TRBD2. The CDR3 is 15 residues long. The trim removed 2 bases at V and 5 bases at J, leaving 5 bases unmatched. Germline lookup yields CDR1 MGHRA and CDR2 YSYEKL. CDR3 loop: CASSQYSGRAHEQYF. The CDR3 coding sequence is TGCGCCAGCAGCCAATATAGCGGGAGGGCCCACGAGCAGTACTTC.

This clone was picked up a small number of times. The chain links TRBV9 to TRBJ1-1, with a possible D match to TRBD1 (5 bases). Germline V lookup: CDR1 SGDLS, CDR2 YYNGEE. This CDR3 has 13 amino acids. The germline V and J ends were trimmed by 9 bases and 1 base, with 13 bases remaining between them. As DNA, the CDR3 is TGTGCCACCGCCGGGACTCCGAACACTGAAGCTTTCTTT. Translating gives CATAGTPNTEAFF.